Described below is a single T cell receptor beta chain sequence and its context. Its antigen is unidentified. Those patients with uncontrolled infection, other autoimmune disease, pregnancy or lactation were excluded. Used for diagnoses were clinical symptoms, serum thyroxine and TRAb, thyroid ultrasound and orbital computed tomography. These data originate in a study of T cells in Graves' hyperthyroidism and ophthalmopathy. Overall study findings and caveats: Expanded thyroid clonotypes (above 0.001) were mostly also found in blood.

CDR1 is LGHNA and CDR2 is YNFKEQ in the germline V gene. This CDR3 has 15 residues. Trimming removed 3 bases at V and 6 bases at J, with 16 bases between. Regions amplified from RNA transcripts were the TCR beta CDR3 regions. TCR CDR3 regions were first amplified by RT-PCR with HTBI primers. TCRdb reprocessed the multiplex PCR reads with MiXCR, giving one entry per CDR3 protein. The table shows roughly 550,000 distinct CDR3 sequences, with 15% to 20% occurring only once. The sample consisted of blood. This TCR was recovered from a woman in her twenties or thirties with Graves' ophthalmopathy. This chain links TRBV4-2 with TRBJ2-3, with D tentatively TRBD2 (5 bases). CDR3 in amino acids: CASSQTEGFPDTQYF. CDR3 bases: TGTGCCAGCAGCCAGACCGAGGGTTTTCCTGATACGCAGTATTTT.